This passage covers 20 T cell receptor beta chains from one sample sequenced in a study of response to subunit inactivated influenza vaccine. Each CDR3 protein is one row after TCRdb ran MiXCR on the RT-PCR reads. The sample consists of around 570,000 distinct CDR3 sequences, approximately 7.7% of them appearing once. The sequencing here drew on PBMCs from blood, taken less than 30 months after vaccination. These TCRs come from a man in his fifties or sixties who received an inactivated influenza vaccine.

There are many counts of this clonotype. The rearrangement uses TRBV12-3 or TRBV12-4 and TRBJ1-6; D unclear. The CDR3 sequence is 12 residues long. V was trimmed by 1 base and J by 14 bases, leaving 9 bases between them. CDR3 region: CASSLEGSTLHF. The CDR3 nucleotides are TGTGCCAGCAGTTTAGAAGGTTCGACCCTCCACTTT.

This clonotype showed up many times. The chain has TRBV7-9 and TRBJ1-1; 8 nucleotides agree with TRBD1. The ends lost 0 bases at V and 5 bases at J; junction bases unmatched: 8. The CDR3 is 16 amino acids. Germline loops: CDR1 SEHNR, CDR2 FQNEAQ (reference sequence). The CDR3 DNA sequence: TGTGCCAGCAGCTTAGCCACTGGACAGGGTCGGACTGAAGCTTTCTTT. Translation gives CASSLATGQGRTEAFF. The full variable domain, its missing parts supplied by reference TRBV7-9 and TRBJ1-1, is DTGVSQNPRHKITKRGQNVTFRCDPISEHNRLYWYRQTLGQGPEFLTYFQNEAQLEKSRLLSDRFSAERPKGSFSTLEIQRTEQGDSAMYLCASSLATGQGRTEAFFGQGTRLTVV.

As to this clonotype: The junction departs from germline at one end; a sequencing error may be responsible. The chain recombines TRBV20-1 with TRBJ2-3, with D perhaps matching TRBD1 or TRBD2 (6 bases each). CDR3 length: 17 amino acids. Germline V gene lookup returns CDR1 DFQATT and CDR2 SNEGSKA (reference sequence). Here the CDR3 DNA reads TGCTGTGCTAGGGCCCCTCTCGGAGGGGGGCGCACAGATACGCAGTATTTT. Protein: CCARAPLGGGRTDTQYF.

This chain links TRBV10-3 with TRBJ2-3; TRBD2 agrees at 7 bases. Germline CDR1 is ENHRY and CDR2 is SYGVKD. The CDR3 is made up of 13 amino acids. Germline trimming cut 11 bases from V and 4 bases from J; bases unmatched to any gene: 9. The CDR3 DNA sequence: TGTGCCTCGGGGGTGGCGGGAGCAGATACGCAGTATTTT. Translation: CASGVAGADTQYF.

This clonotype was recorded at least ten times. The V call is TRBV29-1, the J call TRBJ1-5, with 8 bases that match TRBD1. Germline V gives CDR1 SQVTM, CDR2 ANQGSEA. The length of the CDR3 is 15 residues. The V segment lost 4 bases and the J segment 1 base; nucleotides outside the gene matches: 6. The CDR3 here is CSVALGTGSNQPQHF. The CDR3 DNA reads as TGCAGCGTTGCCCTTGGGACAGGCAGCAATCAGCCCCAGCATTTT.

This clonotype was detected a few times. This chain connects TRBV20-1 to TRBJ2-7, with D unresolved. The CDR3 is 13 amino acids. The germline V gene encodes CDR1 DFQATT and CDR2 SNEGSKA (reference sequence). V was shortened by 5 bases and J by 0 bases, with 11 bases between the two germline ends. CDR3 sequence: CSAGPSSSYEQYF. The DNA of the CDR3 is TGCAGTGCTGGACCGTCGAGCTCCTACGAGCAGTACTTC.

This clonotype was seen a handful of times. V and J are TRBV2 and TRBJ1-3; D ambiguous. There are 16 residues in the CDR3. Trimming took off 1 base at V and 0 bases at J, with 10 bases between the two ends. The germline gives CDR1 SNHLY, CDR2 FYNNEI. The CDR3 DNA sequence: TGTGCCAGCAGTGAAGATGTCAGCCGCTCTGGAAACACCATATATTTT. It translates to CASSEDVSRSGNTIYF.

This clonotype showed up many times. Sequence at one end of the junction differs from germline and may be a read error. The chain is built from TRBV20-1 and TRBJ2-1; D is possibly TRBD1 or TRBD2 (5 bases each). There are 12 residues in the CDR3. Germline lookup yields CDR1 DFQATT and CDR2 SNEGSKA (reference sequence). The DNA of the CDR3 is TGCAGTGCTAGAGATTCCGGGACGGTCTCTCCCTTC. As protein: CSARDSGTVSPF.

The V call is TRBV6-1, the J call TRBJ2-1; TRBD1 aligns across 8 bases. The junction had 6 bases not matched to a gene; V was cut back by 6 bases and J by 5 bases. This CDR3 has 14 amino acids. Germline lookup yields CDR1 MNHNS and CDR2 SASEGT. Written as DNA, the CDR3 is TGTGCCAGCAGGCCTGGACAGGGACACAATGAGCAGTTCTTC. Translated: CASRPGQGHNEQFF.

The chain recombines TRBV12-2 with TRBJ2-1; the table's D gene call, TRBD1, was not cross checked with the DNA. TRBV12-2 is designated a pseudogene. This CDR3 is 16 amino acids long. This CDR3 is CASRLGTSGGAGEQFF. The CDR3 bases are TGTGCAAGTCGCTTAGGGACTAGCGGGGGGGCGGGTGAGCAGTTCTTC.

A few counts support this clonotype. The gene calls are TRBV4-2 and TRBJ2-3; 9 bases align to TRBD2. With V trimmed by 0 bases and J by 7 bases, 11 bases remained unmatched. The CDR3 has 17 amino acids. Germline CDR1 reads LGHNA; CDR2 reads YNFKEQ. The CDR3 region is CASSQDRSGLAANTQYF. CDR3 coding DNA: TGTGCCAGCAGCCAAGATCGTTCGGGACTAGCAGCAAATACGCAGTATTTT.

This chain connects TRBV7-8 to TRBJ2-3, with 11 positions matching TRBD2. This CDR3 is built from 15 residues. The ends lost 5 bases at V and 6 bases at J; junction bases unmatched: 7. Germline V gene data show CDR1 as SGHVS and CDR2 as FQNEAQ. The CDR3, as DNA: TGTGCCAGCAGCCCGACTAGCGGGGTCGGGGATACGCAGTATTTT. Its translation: CASSPTSGVGDTQYF.

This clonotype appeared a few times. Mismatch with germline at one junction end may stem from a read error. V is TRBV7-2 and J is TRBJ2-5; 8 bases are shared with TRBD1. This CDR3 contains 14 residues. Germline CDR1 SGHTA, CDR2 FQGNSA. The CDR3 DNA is TGTGCCAGCAGATTAGGGACAGGCCAAGAGACCCAGTACTTC. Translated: CASRLGTGQETQYF.

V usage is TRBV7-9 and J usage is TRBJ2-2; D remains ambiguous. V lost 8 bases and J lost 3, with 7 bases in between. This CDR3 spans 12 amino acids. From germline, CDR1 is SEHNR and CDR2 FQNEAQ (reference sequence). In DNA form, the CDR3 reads TGTGCCAGCGGGAAATACACCGGGGAGCTGTTTTTT. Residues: CASGKYTGELFF.

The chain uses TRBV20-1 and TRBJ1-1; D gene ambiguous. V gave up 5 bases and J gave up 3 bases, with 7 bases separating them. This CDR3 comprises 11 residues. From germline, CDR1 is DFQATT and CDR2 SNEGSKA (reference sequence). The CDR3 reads CSAATDTEAFF. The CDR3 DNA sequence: TGCAGTGCTGCCACGGACACTGAAGCTTTCTTT.

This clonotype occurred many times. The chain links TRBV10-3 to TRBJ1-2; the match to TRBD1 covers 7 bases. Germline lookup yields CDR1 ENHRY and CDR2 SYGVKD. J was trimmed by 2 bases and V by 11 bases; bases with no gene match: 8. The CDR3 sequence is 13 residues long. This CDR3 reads CAAETGRNYGYTF. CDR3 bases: TGTGCCGCCGAGACAGGGCGGAACTATGGCTACACCTTC.

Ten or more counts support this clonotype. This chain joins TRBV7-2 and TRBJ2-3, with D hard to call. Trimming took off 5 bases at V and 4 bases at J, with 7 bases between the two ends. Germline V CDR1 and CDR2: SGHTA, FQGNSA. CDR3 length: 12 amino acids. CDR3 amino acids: CASSPMADTQYF. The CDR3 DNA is TGTGCCAGCAGCCCTATGGCAGATACGCAGTATTTT.

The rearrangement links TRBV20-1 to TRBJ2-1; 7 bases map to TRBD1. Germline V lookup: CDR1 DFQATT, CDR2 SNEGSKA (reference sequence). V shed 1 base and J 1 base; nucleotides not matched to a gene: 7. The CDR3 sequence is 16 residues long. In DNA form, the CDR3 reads TGCAGTGCTAGAGGGGGGACAGCGTCGTCCTACAATGAGCAGTTCTTC. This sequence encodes CSARGGTASSYNEQFF.

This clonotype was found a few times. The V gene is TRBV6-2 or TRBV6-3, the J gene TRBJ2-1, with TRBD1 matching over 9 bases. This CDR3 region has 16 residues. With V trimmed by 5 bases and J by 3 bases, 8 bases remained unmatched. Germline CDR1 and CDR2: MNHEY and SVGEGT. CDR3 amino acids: CASSRLGTGFYNEQFF. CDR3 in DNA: TGTGCCAGCAGTCGCCTGGGGACAGGGTTCTACAATGAGCAGTTCTTC.

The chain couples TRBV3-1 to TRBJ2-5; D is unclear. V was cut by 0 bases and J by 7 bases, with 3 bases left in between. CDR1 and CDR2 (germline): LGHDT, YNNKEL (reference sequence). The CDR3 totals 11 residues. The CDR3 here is CASSQEGTQYF. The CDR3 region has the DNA TGTGCCAGCAGCCAAGAGGGGACCCAGTACTTC.